Below, 31 T cell receptor beta chains from the same sample are listed, as sequenced in a study of T cell responses to AZD1222 COVID-19 vaccine. Data came from immunoSEQ multiplex PCR; TCRdb stores just in-frame clones and leaves some out. The sample has under 80,000 clones, 81% seen once. The sequenced sample was peripheral blood, obtained 28 days after the second AZD1222 dose. The receptors derive from an adult who received the AZD1222 COVID-19 vaccine.

V gene TRBV7-2 combines with J gene TRBJ2-2, with TRBD2 matching over 12 bases. The CDR3 covers 15 residues. From germline, CDR1 is SGHTA and CDR2 FQGNSA. V shed 6 bases and J 5 bases; nucleotides not matched to a gene: 4. The CDR3 DNA reads as TGTGCCAGCAGTTCCGGGACTAGCGGGACCGGGGAGCTGTTTTTT. Protein sequence: CASSSGTSGTGELFF. The entire variable domain, with the rest obtained from reference TRBV7-2 and TRBJ2-2, is as follows: GAGVSQSPSNKVTEKGKDVELRCDPISGHTALYWYRQSLGQGLEFLIYFQGNSAPDKSGLPSDRFSAERTGGSVSTLTIQRTQQEDSAVYLCASSSGTSGTGELFFGEGSRLTVL.

The genes are TRBV3-1 (or the pseudogene TRBV3-2) and TRBJ1-3; D call uncertain. Trimming took off 0 bases at V and 7 bases at J, with 16 bases between the two ends. Germline V gene data show CDR1 as LGHDT and CDR2 as YNNKEL (reference sequence). The CDR3 consists of 16 residues. Here the CDR3 DNA reads TGTGCCAGCAGCCAAGAACCAGCCAGCAGGACTAACACCATATATTTT. Translating gives CASSQEPASRTNTIYF.

Only a few counts were recorded for this clone. This chain connects TRBV13 to TRBJ1-3, with 7 bases aligning to TRBD1. Germline V gives CDR1 PRHDT, CDR2 FYEKMQ (reference sequence). The CDR3 is 16 residues long. With V trimmed by 5 bases and J by 2 bases, 9 bases remained unmatched. The CDR3 region has the DNA TGTGCCAGCAGCCCTAGACAGGGTAGAGCTGGAAACACCATATATTTT. As protein: CASSPRQGRAGNTIYF. Supplemented by reference TRBV13 and TRBJ1-3, the full variable domain reads AAGVIQSPRHLIKEKRETATLKCYPIPRHDTVYWYQQGPGQDPQFLISFYEKMQSDKGSIPDRFSAQQFSDYHSELNMSSLELGDSALYFCASSPRQGRAGNTIYFGEGSWLTVV.

The chain employs TRBV28 and TRBJ2-7; the match to TRBD1 covers 9 bases. Germline V gene lookup returns CDR1 MDHEN and CDR2 SYDVKM. V lost 10 bases and J lost 3; bases outside the gene matches: 7. CDR3 length: 13 residues. CDR3 amino acids: CATATGGHYEQYF. The CDR3 DNA is TGTGCCACCGCGACAGGGGGTCACTACGAGCAGTACTTC. The full variable domain, its missing parts supplied by reference TRBV28 and TRBJ2-7, is DVKVTQSSRYLVKRTGEKVFLECVQDMDHENMFWYRQDPGLGLRLIYFSYDVKMKEKGDIPEGYSVSREKKERFSLILESASTNQTSMYLCATATGGHYEQYFGPGTRLTVT.

The J gene is TRBJ1-5, the V gene TRBV6-1; D is ambiguous. The V end lost 5 bases, the J end lost 1 base, and 9 bases lay between the germline ends. Germline V gene lookup returns CDR1 MNHNS and CDR2 SASEGT. CDR3 length: 14 amino acids. Written as DNA, the CDR3 is TGTGCCAGCAGTTGGGGTGGGAGCAATCAGCCCCAGCATTTT. This translates into CASSWGGSNQPQHF.

The chain recombines TRBV28 with TRBJ1-6; D call uncertain. The length of the CDR3 is 15 residues. V dropped 3 bases and J dropped 5 bases, with 11 bases sitting between them. The germline V gene has CDR1 MDHEN and CDR2 SYDVKM. CDR3 loop: CASSFLGRDNSPLHF. DNA for the CDR3: TGTGCCAGCAGTTTTCTTGGACGGGATAATTCACCCCTCCACTTT. Full variable domain (missing parts from reference TRBV28 and TRBJ1-6): DVKVTQSSRYLVKRTGEKVFLECVQDMDHENMFWYRQDPGLGLRLIYFSYDVKMKEKGDIPEGYSVSREKKERFSLILESASTNQTSMYLCASSFLGRDNSPLHFGNGTRLTVT.

The chain has TRBV28 and TRBJ1-3; D is unclear. V lost 1 base and J lost 4, with 17 bases in between. The germline CDR1 and CDR2 sequences are MDHEN and SYDVKM. This CDR3 is built from 17 residues. CDR3 region: CASSLLPPRAQGNTIYF. CDR3 in DNA: TGTGCCAGCAGTTTATTGCCGCCGAGGGCGCAAGGAAACACCATATATTTT.

There are many counts of this clone. The chain employs TRBV10-3 and TRBJ2-7; 7 nucleotides align to TRBD1. This CDR3 has 14 amino acids. V gave up 2 bases and J gave up 2 bases; unmatched junction bases: 3. The germline V gene has CDR1 ENHRY and CDR2 SYGVKD. The CDR3 DNA follows: TGTGCCATCAGTGAGGAAGGGGGCGCCTACGAGCAGTACTTC. Its translation: CAISEEGGAYEQYF.

This chain joins TRBV19 and TRBJ1-1; D is uncertain. There are 14 residues in the CDR3. Germline loops: CDR1 LNHDA, CDR2 SQIVND (reference sequence). Trimming pared 6 bases from V and 0 bases from J, leaving 11 bases between. CDR3 sequence reads: CASRDSSMNTEAFF. CDR3 nucleotides: TGTGCCAGTAGAGACTCATCGATGAACACTGAAGCTTTCTTT.

This chain uses TRBV19 with TRBJ2-3; TRBD2 agrees at 8 bases. Trimming took 2 bases from V and 3 from J; bases not matched to a gene: 4. The V gene's germline CDR1 is LNHDA and CDR2 SQIVND (reference sequence). This CDR3 is 15 amino acids long. CDR3 nucleotides: TGTGCCAGTAGTATAAGCGGGAGAGGGACAGATACGCAGTATTTT. Encoded protein: CASSISGRGTDTQYF. The variable domain in full, with the rest retrieved from reference TRBV19 and TRBJ2-3, is DGGITQSPKYLFRKEGQNVTLSCEQNLNHDAMYWYRQDPGQGLRLIYYSQIVNDFQKGDIAEGYSVSREKKESFPLTVTSAQKNPTAFYLCASSISGRGTDTQYFGPGTRLTVL.

The chain uses TRBV21-1 and TRBJ2-5. TRBV21-1 is noted as a pseudogene. The CDR3 is made up of 18 amino acids. CDR3 sequence: CASSNVDGDGRDWETQYF. DNA of the CDR3: TGTGCCAGCAGCAATGTTGACGGGGACGGCCGAGATTGGGAGACCCAGTACTTC.

V and J are TRBV6-2 or TRBV6-3 and TRBJ1-1; 8 bases are shared with TRBD1. CDR1 is MNHEY and CDR2 is SVGEGT in the germline V gene. The J segment lost 4 bases and the V segment lost 6 bases, leaving 7 bases of the junction unmatched. CDR3 length equals 14 residues. The CDR3 reads CASSGRGQGTEAFF. Written as DNA, the CDR3 is TGTGCCAGCAGCGGCAGGGGGCAGGGCACTGAAGCTTTCTTT.

This clone was recorded once. The gene calls are TRBV27 and TRBJ1-5; D is ambiguous. V was cut by 3 bases and J by 1 base, with 7 bases left in between. CDR3 length: 14 residues. Germline V gives CDR1 MNHEY, CDR2 SMNVEV (reference sequence). The CDR3 protein is CASSLFPSNQPQHF. The CDR3 bases are TGTGCCAGCAGTTTGTTTCCAAGCAATCAGCCCCAGCATTTT.

This rearrangement joins TRBV6-1 to TRBJ1-5; D ambiguous. V gave up 1 base and J gave up 0 bases, with 7 bases separating them. This CDR3 comprises 15 residues. Germline V lookup: CDR1 MNHNS, CDR2 SASEGT. The CDR3 DNA reads as TGTGCCAGCAGTGAAGGCATATATAGCAATCAGCCCCAGCATTTT. This encodes CASSEGIYSNQPQHF.

V gene TRBV2 combines with J gene TRBJ1-5; no firm D call. The CDR3 contains 13 residues. Trimming shortened V by 9 bases and J by 6 bases, and 15 bases separated the two germline ends. From germline, CDR1 is SNHLY and CDR2 FYNNEI. CDR3 loop: CASTDRVGQPQHF. CDR3 nucleotide sequence: TGTGCCAGTACCGATAGGGTCGGTCAGCCCCAGCATTTT. Supplemented by reference TRBV2 and TRBJ1-5, the full variable domain reads EPEVTQTPSHQVTQMGQEVILRCVPISNHLYFYWYRQILGQKVEFLVSFYNNEISEKSEIFDDQFSVERPDGSNFTLKIRSTKLEDSAMYFCASTDRVGQPQHFGDGTRLSIL.

This chain connects TRBV6-5 to TRBJ2-1; 11 bases are a match to TRBD1. The CDR3 is 15 amino acids. The V gene end was trimmed by 6 bases and the J gene end by 7 bases; junction bases not matched to a gene: 8. Germline lookup yields CDR1 MNHEY and CDR2 SVGAGI. The CDR3 DNA reads as TGTGCCAGCAGACACCGGGACAGGGGGAGAAATGAGCAGTTCTTC. Amino acid sequence: CASRHRDRGRNEQFF.

This chain uses TRBV5-4 with TRBJ2-5, with D unclear. The V gene lost 3 bases and the J gene lost 0 bases, with 9 bases spanning the gap. Germline V gene sequence: CDR1 SGHNT, CDR2 YYREEE (reference sequence). This CDR3 comprises 14 residues. In DNA, the CDR3 is TGTGCCAGCAGCTCTCCACAGTACCAAGAGACCCAGTACTTC. Translation gives CASSSPQYQETQYF.

The chain is built from TRBV7-9 and TRBJ2-1; 7 bases align to TRBD2. The ends lost 5 bases at V and 11 bases at J; junction bases unmatched: 3. This CDR3 is 11 amino acids long. Per germline, CDR1 SEHNR and CDR2 FQNEAQ (reference sequence). CDR3 DNA: TGTGCCAGCAGCCGAGCGGGGCAGCAGTTCTTC. Its translation is CASSRAGQQFF.

The chain combines TRBV6-6 with TRBJ1-5, with 9 nucleotides matching TRBD1. In germline, CDR1 is MNHNY, CDR2 SVGAGI (reference sequence). V was clipped by 5 bases and J by 7 bases; unmatched bases: 9. The CDR3 totals 15 residues. As DNA, the CDR3 is TGTGCCAGCAGTACTCGCCGGGACAGGGAGCAGCCCCAGCATTTT. Protein: CASSTRRDREQPQHF.

This clone was seen once. The chain combines TRBV5-1 with TRBJ2-7, with TRBD1 matching 8 bases. V was clipped by 1 base and J by 2 bases; unmatched bases: 2. The CDR3 extends over 14 amino acids. The germline gives CDR1 SGHRS, CDR2 YFSETQ. In DNA, the CDR3 is TGCGCCAGCAGCTTGTTACAGGGGGCCTACGAGCAGTACTTC. It is translated as CASSLLQGAYEQYF.

V is TRBV2 and J is TRBJ1-2; D is undetermined. This CDR3 is 13 amino acids long. Between the trimmed V and J ends, which lost 6 bases and 3 bases, there was a span of 11 bases. Germline V lookup: CDR1 SNHLY, CDR2 FYNNEI. CDR3 in amino acids: CASSGNGDYGYTF. The DNA for the CDR3 is TGTGCCAGCAGCGGAAACGGGGACTATGGCTACACCTTC.

The chain links TRBV5-4 to TRBJ2-7; 8 bases match TRBD1. The CDR3 covers 15 residues. Germline V gene lookup returns CDR1 SGHNT and CDR2 YYREEE (reference sequence). V dropped 0 bases and J dropped 0; count of bases not matched to a gene: 2. CDR3 residues: CASSLDRGFSYEQYF. Written as DNA, the CDR3 is TGTGCCAGCAGCTTGGACAGGGGGTTCTCCTACGAGCAGTACTTC.

The chain is built from TRBV12-3 or TRBV12-4 and TRBJ2-7, with D possibly matching TRBD1 (5 bases). The CDR3 covers 13 residues. The V end was cut by 6 bases, the J end by 4 bases, with 13 bases between. This CDR3 reads CASSPTVWYEQYF. As DNA, the CDR3 is TGTGCCAGCAGCCCGACAGTTTGGTACGAGCAGTACTTC.

The V gene is TRBV2, the J gene TRBJ2-7; 10 positions agree with TRBD1. The trim removed 6 bases at V and 2 bases at J, leaving 10 bases unmatched. CDR1 is SNHLY, CDR2 FYNNEI, per germline. There are 16 residues in the CDR3. The CDR3 spells CASRGTGANPTYEQYF. CDR3 sequence (DNA): TGTGCCAGCAGAGGGACAGGGGCGAACCCCACCTACGAGCAGTACTTC.

The V and J genes are TRBV3-1 (or the pseudogene TRBV3-2) and TRBJ2-2; 16 positions agree with TRBD2. Trimming at V came to 4 bases and at J to 4 bases, leaving 6 bases not matched to a gene. The CDR3 is 18 amino acids. The germline gives CDR1 LGHDT, CDR2 YNNKEL (reference sequence). The CDR3 region is CASSLGLAGGPFTGELFF. The CDR3 bases are TGTGCCAGCAGCCTGGGACTAGCGGGAGGGCCTTTCACCGGGGAGCTGTTTTTT.

The chain links TRBV14 to TRBJ2-4; D may be TRBD1 (7 bases). This CDR3 region has 16 residues. Looked up from germline, CDR1 is SGHDN and CDR2 is FVKESK. Between the trimmed V and J ends, which lost 4 bases and 7 bases, there was a span of 20 bases. For the CDR3, the DNA is TGTGCCAGCAGCCGCGGGACAGCGGTTCTAGAGAACATTCAGTACTTC. This sequence encodes CASSRGTAVLENIQYF.

V gene TRBV20-1 combines with J gene TRBJ1-1, with 7 nucleotides matching TRBD1. Trimming cost V 5 bases and J 6 bases; bases outside gene matches: 3. Looked up from germline, CDR1 is DFQATT and CDR2 is SNEGSKA (reference sequence). This CDR3 spans 11 amino acids. The CDR3 nucleotides read TGCAGTGCTCGCAGGGGGGCTGAAGCTTTCTTT. Translation gives CSARRGAEAFF.

V is TRBV19 and J is TRBJ2-7; no clear D gene. Per germline, CDR1 LNHDA and CDR2 SQIVND (reference sequence). The CDR3 loop spans 14 amino acids. Trimming shortened V by 3 bases and J by 4 bases, and 13 bases separated the two germline ends. This CDR3 reads CASSMKVLEYEQYF. CDR3 nucleotide sequence: TGTGCCAGTAGTATGAAAGTACTCGAGTACGAGCAGTACTTC.

The J gene is TRBJ2-7, the V gene TRBV7-9; TRBD2 agrees at 11 bases. The CDR3 covers 15 residues. V trimming: 5 bases; J trimming: 5 bases; junction bases outside the gene matches: 8. In germline, CDR1 is SEHNR, CDR2 FQNEAQ (reference sequence). The CDR3 region has the DNA TGTGCCAGCAGCCTCACTAGCGGGAGTACCCACGAGCAGTACTTC. As protein: CASSLTSGSTHEQYF. Combining the CDR3 with reference TRBV7-9 and TRBJ2-7 gives the whole variable domain DTGVSQNPRHKITKRGQNVTFRCDPISEHNRLYWYRQTLGQGPEFLTYFQNEAQLEKSRLLSDRFSAERPKGSFSTLEIQRTEQGDSAMYLCASSLTSGSTHEQYFGPGTRLTVT.

Only a few counts were recorded for this clone. The chain combines TRBV24-1 with TRBJ2-1; TRBD2 matches at 14 bases. With 3 bases clipped from V and 15 bases from J, the junction kept 6 bases outside the gene matches. The CDR3 runs 14 residues. Germline assignment: CDR1 KGHDR and CDR2 SFDVKD. The CDR3 here is CATSDLTSGRARFF. CDR3 DNA: TGTGCCACCAGTGATCTGACTAGCGGGAGGGCCCGGTTCTTC.

This clone is a singleton in its sample. This rearrangement joins TRBV5-4 to TRBJ2-1, with a possible D match to TRBD2 (6 bases). The germline V gene encodes CDR1 SGHNT and CDR2 YYREEE (reference sequence). V was pared by 4 bases and J by 8 bases, with 19 bases between. The length of the CDR3 is 15 residues. The CDR3 coding sequence is TGTGCCAGCAGCGCCGCCCCTAGTGGCGGGGATGAGCAGTTCTTC. It translates to CASSAAPSGGDEQFF. The complete variable domain, with remaining parts taken from reference TRBV5-4 and TRBJ2-1, reads ETGVTQSPTHLIKTRGQQVTLRCSSQSGHNTVSWYQQALGQGPQFIFQYYREEENGRGNFPPRFSGLQFPNYSSELNVNALELDDSALYLCASSAAPSGGDEQFFGPGTRLTVL.